The entry below describes one T cell receptor (beta chain). The sample comes from a study of blood T cell repertoires in COVID-19. Study background: Both acute and convalescent COVID-19 samples were obtained from the United States, Italy and Spain.

The CDR3 is made up of 18 amino acids. V lost 6 bases to trimming and J lost 7 bases; unmatched junction nucleotides: 15. Germline V gives CDR1 MNHEY, CDR2 SMNVEV (reference sequence). The table came from immunoSEQ multiplex PCR; TCRdb's copy has only in-frame clones and leaves some out. The data contain roughly 250,000 clones, around 82% of them singletons. The chain recombines TRBV27 with TRBJ2-2; 12 bases line up with TRBD2. Sequencing was performed on peripheral blood. This clonotype was sampled from a person aged 65-85 years with COVID-19, enrolled during active disease. CDR3 nucleotide sequence: TGTGCCAGCAGGCCACACCGGTCCCTAGCGGGGGGGTTCGGGGAGCTGTTTTTT. It yields the protein CASRPHRSLAGGFGELFF.